These 26 T cell receptor beta chains came from one sample sequenced in a study of control samples from healthy donors and cancer patients. Sequencing used immunoSEQ multiplex PCR; TCRdb keeps in-frame clones, though not all of them. The data show some 120,000 clones, with approximately 94% seen just once and roughly 1.7% held by the top ten. The sequencing input was PBMCs. Source of these receptors: a man aged 50 to 60 with head and neck cancer.

The chain has TRBV5-8 and TRBJ1-6; 8 positions match TRBD1. CDR1 SGHTS and CDR2 YDEGEE come from the germline V gene. This CDR3 comprises 16 residues. V lost 0 bases to trimming and J lost 9 bases; unmatched junction nucleotides: 8. The CDR3 nucleotides read TGTGCCAGCAGCTTGGGATCCGCAGGGGGCGGTTCACCCCTCCACTTT. Translation: CASSLGSAGGGSPLHF. Full variable domain (remainder filled in from reference TRBV5-8 and TRBJ1-6): EAGVTQSPTHLIKTRGQQATLRCSPISGHTSVYWYQQALGLGLQFLLWYDEGEERNRGNFPPRFSGRQFPNYSSELNVNALELEDSALYLCASSLGSAGGGSPLHFGNGTRLTVT.

The V gene is TRBV2, the J gene TRBJ2-7; D is perhaps TRBD2 (7 bases). V lost 5 bases, J lost 5 bases, and 16 bases lay in between. CDR3 size: 14 residues. Germline values: CDR1 SNHLY, CDR2 FYNNEI. The CDR3 coding sequence is TGTGCCAGCAGTACAACAGGGAGGGGTGACGAGCAGTACTTC. Translated: CASSTTGRGDEQYF.

The chain joins TRBV6-5 to TRBJ1-2; no definite D call. With 0 bases removed from V and 5 bases from J, the gap between germline ends came to 10 bases. The CDR3 is made up of 14 amino acids. Per germline, CDR1 MNHEY and CDR2 SVGAGI. This CDR3 is CASSYSRESYGYTF. CDR3 nucleotide sequence: TGTGCCAGCAGTTACTCTAGGGAGAGTTATGGCTACACCTTC.

V usage is TRBV24-1 and J usage is TRBJ1-2; no firm D call. Germline-derived CDR1 and CDR2 are KGHDR and SFDVKD. V lost 5 bases, J lost 7 bases, and 19 bases lay in between. The CDR3 totals 15 residues. CDR3 coding DNA: TGTGCCACCAGTGGTAGGGCCTCGGAGTGGGGTGGCTACACCTTC. Encoded protein: CATSGRASEWGGYTF.

This sequence joins TRBV4-2 and TRBJ1-4, with D tentatively TRBD1 (5 bases). With 3 bases removed from V and 3 bases from J, the gap between germline ends came to 23 bases. This CDR3 is built from 19 residues. Germline CDR1 reads LGHNA; CDR2 reads YNFKEQ. CDR3 DNA sequence: TGTGCCAGCAGCCATCCCCCTACGGGGGTCAAGGGGCCTAATGAAAAACTGTTTTTT. Protein product: CASSHPPTGVKGPNEKLFF.

The CDR3 here is CASRHGGGGYNEQFF. The CDR3 nucleotides read TGTGCCAGCCGTCATGGCGGGGGCGGATACAATGAGCAGTTCTTC. The V gene is TRBV27, the J gene TRBJ2-1; D may be TRBD2 (7 bases). The germline V gene has CDR1 MNHEY and CDR2 SMNVEV (reference sequence). The CDR3 sequence is 15 residues long. V was clipped by 8 bases and J by 4 bases, with 18 bases between them.

This clone was seen a single time. The J gene is TRBJ1-5, the V gene TRBV21-1; no DNA check was done on the table's D call, TRBD1. TRBV21-1 is given as a pseudogene. The CDR3 is made up of 19 amino acids. Written as DNA, the CDR3 is TGTGCCAGCAGCCCCCGAGCCCCTTTAAAACAGGGAAGAGAACAGCCCCAGCATTTT. Translating it yields CASSPRAPLKQGREQPQHF.

This chain connects TRBV7-7 to TRBJ2-5; 10 bases align to TRBD1. V lost 3 bases and J lost 5; bases outside the gene matches: 3. This CDR3 region has 14 residues. Germline V gene sequence: CDR1 SSHAT, CDR2 FNYEAQ (reference sequence). CDR3 sequence (DNA): TGTGCCAGCAGCTTGACAGGGGGCGCGGAGACCCAGTACTTC. Translating it yields CASSLTGGAETQYF. The whole variable domain, remainder taken from reference TRBV7-7 and TRBJ2-5, is GAGVSQSPRYKVTKRGQDVTLRCDPISSHATLYWYQQALGQGPEFLTYFNYEAQPDKSGLPSDRFSAERPEGSISTLTIQRTEQRDSAMYRCASSLTGGAETQYFGPGTRLLVL.

DNA of the CDR3: TGTGCCAGCAGTCGAGCCAGGGATGGCAATCAGCCCCAGCATTTT. Translated, it gives CASSRARDGNQPQHF. The chain carries TRBV2 and TRBJ1-5; the D gene is possibly TRBD1 (5 bases). The CDR3 runs 15 residues. Germline V lookup: CDR1 SNHLY, CDR2 FYNNEI. Trimming took 5 bases from V and 2 from J, leaving 13 bases between them.

This rearrangement joins TRBV1 to TRBJ1-2; the table's D call, TRBD1, has no DNA check behind it. TRBV1 is a listed pseudogene. This CDR3 has 16 residues. The CDR3 loop is CTSSQDGRQYSYGYTF. CDR3 coding DNA: TGCACCAGCAGCCAAGACGGCAGACAATACTCCTATGGCTACACCTTC.

The V call is TRBV5-4, the J call TRBJ2-1; D not certain. V dropped 1 base and J dropped 0 bases, with 8 bases sitting between them. Germline CDR1 and CDR2: SGHNT and YYREEE (reference sequence). CDR3 size: 15 residues. The CDR3 sequence: CASSLSLSSYNEQFF. The DNA for the CDR3 is TGTGCCAGCAGCTTGTCCCTTAGCTCCTACAATGAGCAGTTCTTC.

The CDR3 region is CASQVVQSGNTIYF. The CDR3 DNA reads as TGTGCCAGCCAGGTGGTCCAGTCTGGAAACACCATATATTTT. This chain joins TRBV27 and TRBJ1-3; D is unresolved. The CDR3 loop spans 14 amino acids. Germline V lookup: CDR1 MNHEY, CDR2 SMNVEV (reference sequence). Trimming removed 8 bases at V and 1 base at J, with 12 bases between.

This chain joins TRBV6-2 or TRBV6-3 and TRBJ2-7; TRBD1 is a possible D gene (5 bases). V lost 3 bases and J 0 bases, leaving 9 bases between the germline ends. The CDR3 totals 14 residues. In germline, CDR1 is MNHEY, CDR2 SVGEGT. The CDR3 reads CASSYRGFSYEQYF. CDR3 in DNA: TGTGCCAGCAGTTATAGGGGCTTCTCCTACGAGCAGTACTTC.

The chain joins TRBV6-5 to TRBJ2-7, with 7 bases lining up with TRBD1. With 2 bases clipped from V and 0 bases from J, the junction kept 7 bases outside the gene matches. Germline CDR1 is MNHEY and CDR2 is SVGAGI. The CDR3 is 16 residues long. The CDR3 sequence is CASSYRTGVVSYEQYF. The CDR3 region has the DNA TGTGCCAGCAGTTACCGCACAGGGGTTGTCTCCTACGAGCAGTACTTC.

This rearrangement joins TRBV15 to TRBJ2-1, with 7 bases fitting TRBD1. The V gene's germline CDR1 is LNHNV and CDR2 YYDKDF (reference sequence). V shed 6 bases and J 11 bases; nucleotides not matched to a gene: 10. The CDR3 is 13 amino acids. The CDR3 is CATRTGSRAQQFF. CDR3 DNA sequence: TGTGCCACCAGGACAGGGTCGCGGGCCCAGCAGTTCTTC.

Concerning this clone itself: Other nucleotide sequences from this sample produce the same CDR3. This CDR3 is CASSQDTYTEAFF. In DNA form, the CDR3 reads TGCGCCAGCAGCCAAGACACGTACACTGAAGCTTTCTTT. The chain carries TRBV4-3 and TRBJ1-1; the D is unclear. Trimming took off 0 bases at V and 3 bases at J, with 5 bases between the two ends. The CDR3 is 13 amino acids. CDR1 and CDR2 (germline): LGHNA, YSLEER.

V and J are TRBV5-4 and TRBJ1-2, with a weak D call TRBD1 (5 bases). Germline CDR1 reads SGHNT; CDR2 reads YYREEE (reference sequence). Trimming removed 4 bases from V and 1 base from J, with 14 bases in between. This CDR3 comprises 15 residues. The CDR3 loop is CASSQRQILNYGYTF. CDR3 nucleotide sequence: TGTGCCAGCAGCCAAAGACAGATTCTTAACTATGGCTACACCTTC. The entire variable domain, with the rest obtained from reference TRBV5-4 and TRBJ1-2, is as follows: ETGVTQSPTHLIKTRGQQVTLRCSSQSGHNTVSWYQQALGQGPQFIFQYYREEENGRGNFPPRFSGLQFPNYSSELNVNALELDDSALYLCASSQRQILNYGYTFGSGTRLTVV.

This rearrangement joins TRBV9 to TRBJ2-5; D possibly corresponds to TRBD2 (5 bases). CDR3 length: 14 residues. Germline CDR1 is SGDLS and CDR2 is YYNGEE. Between the trimmed V and J ends, which lost 0 bases and 3 bases, there was a span of 9 bases. DNA of the CDR3: TGTGCCAGCAGCGTAGGGCCGGGAAAAGAGACCCAGTACTTC. The encoded protein is CASSVGPGKETQYF.

The chain employs TRBV30 and TRBJ2-4; TRBD1 matches 8 bases. CDR1 is GTSNPN and CDR2 is SVGIG in the germline V gene (reference sequence). This CDR3 spans 15 amino acids. Trimming took 4 bases from V and 7 from J; bases not matched to a gene: 12. Here the CDR3 DNA reads TGTGCCTGGATTGGTTCAACAGGGGGTGTCAACATTCAGTACTTC. This sequence encodes CAWIGSTGGVNIQYF.

This rearrangement joins TRBV5-1 to TRBJ2-1, with TRBD1 as a possible D gene (6 bases). CDR1 and CDR2 from the germline V gene are SGHRS and YFSETQ. The CDR3 loop spans 14 amino acids. Trimming shortened V by 5 bases and J by 5 bases, and 14 bases separated the two germline ends. Here the CDR3 reads CASSGGSGDNEQFF. The CDR3 DNA is TGCGCCAGCAGTGGGGGCTCTGGGGACAATGAGCAGTTCTTC.

This CDR3 is CASSDVGGYGYTF. Written as DNA, the CDR3 is TGTGCCAGCAGTGATGTAGGGGGCTATGGCTACACCTTC. The chain is built from TRBV11-1 and TRBJ1-2; perhaps TRBD1 as D (6 bases). The CDR3 runs 13 residues. The V end lost 6 bases, the J end lost 4 bases, and 12 bases lay between the germline ends. Per the germline V gene, CDR1 is SGHAT and CDR2 is FQDESV (reference sequence).

The J gene is TRBJ2-2, the V gene TRBV9; D remains ambiguous. The CDR3 loop spans 13 amino acids. Trimming shortened V by 0 bases and J by 6 bases, and 6 bases separated the two germline ends. From germline, CDR1 is SGDLS and CDR2 YYNGEE. CDR3 nucleotide sequence: TGTGCCAGCAGCGTAGCGTCTCCCGGGGAGCTGTTTTTT. Its translation: CASSVASPGELFF.

The rearrangement joins TRBV7-9 to TRBJ1-1; D might be TRBD1 (5 bases). Germline CDR1 is SEHNR and CDR2 is FQNEAQ (reference sequence). CDR3 length: 14 residues. V shed 2 bases and J shed 1 base, with 8 bases lying between them. CDR3 nucleotide sequence: TGTGCCAGCAGCTTACAGGGATCGAACACTGAAGCTTTCTTT. Protein sequence: CASSLQGSNTEAFF.

V and J are TRBV19 and TRBJ2-2; 9 bases fit TRBD1. CDR3 size: 16 residues. The V segment lost 2 bases and the J segment 2 bases; nucleotides outside the gene matches: 3. CDR1 is LNHDA, CDR2 SQIVND, per germline (reference sequence). CDR3 sequence reads: CASSIRTGVNTGELFF. In nucleotides, the CDR3 is TGTGCCAGTAGTATACGGACAGGGGTCAACACCGGGGAGCTGTTTTTT.

The CDR3 spells CASSGPTYEQYF. The CDR3 DNA follows: TGTGCCAGCAGTGGGCCTACCTACGAGCAGTACTTC. V usage is TRBV2 and J usage is TRBJ2-7; D gene uncertain. The CDR3 length is 12 residues. The V end lost 4 bases, the J end lost 2 bases, and 6 bases lay between the germline ends. CDR1 SNHLY and CDR2 FYNNEI come from the germline V gene.

J is TRBJ2-7 and V is TRBV11-2; D uncertain. Trimming took 3 bases from V and 4 from J, leaving 10 bases between them. The CDR3 length is 13 residues. Germline values: CDR1 SGHAT, CDR2 FQNNGV. DNA for the CDR3: TGTGCCAGCAGCTTTAATACTAAATACGAGCAGTACTTC. This encodes CASSFNTKYEQYF. Variable domain in full (rest from reference TRBV11-2 and TRBJ2-7): EAGVAQSPRYKIIEKRQSVAFWCNPISGHATLYWYQQILGQGPKLLIQFQNNGVVDDSQLPKDRFSAERLKGVDSTLKIQPAKLEDSAVYLCASSFNTKYEQYFGPGTRLTVT.